The 21 T cell receptor beta chains below come from one sample, sequenced in a study of T-cell memory formation after mild COVID-19. TCRdb processed the 5' RACE reads anew with MiXCR; each CDR3 protein has one entry. The sample records 470,000 or so distinct CDR3 sequences, over 15% being singletons. Sequenced: PBMCs or a T cell subset sorted from them (not recorded which). Every receptor here comes from an adult woman who had mild COVID-19 (a few samples of this study predate the infection). Cell type and time point are not known.

This clonotype occurred a few times. The rearrangement joins TRBV18 to TRBJ1-2; 7 bases map to TRBD1. Germline V gene data show CDR1 as KGHSH and CDR2 as LQKENI. Trimming at V came to 2 bases and at J to 0 bases, leaving 9 bases not matched to a gene. CDR3 size: 17 residues. The CDR3 spells CASSPELTGLSNYGYTF. As DNA, the CDR3 is TGTGCCAGCTCACCAGAACTGACAGGGTTATCTAACTATGGCTACACCTTC.

The genes are TRBV20-1 and TRBJ2-1; possible D gene TRBD2, 5 bases. V lost 2 bases, J lost 0 bases, and 26 bases lay in between. The CDR3 has 20 residues. CDR1 is DFQATT, CDR2 SNEGSKA, per germline (reference sequence). The CDR3 coding sequence is TGCAGTGCTAGACGGCTAGCTGACGGGGAGCATACCGGCTCCTACAATGAGCAGTTCTTC. Translation gives CSARRLADGEHTGSYNEQFF.

This clonotype has a count of ten or more. The chain joins TRBV7-3 to TRBJ2-1, with a weak D call TRBD2 (6 bases). Germline CDR1 and CDR2: SGHTA and FQGTGA. V lost 6 bases and J lost 0, with 15 bases in between. There are 16 residues in the CDR3. CDR3 loop: CASSPTRVGSYNEQFF. CDR3 in DNA: TGTGCCAGCAGTCCGACTAGAGTTGGCTCCTACAATGAGCAGTTCTTC.

In its sample, this clonotype was seen a few times. J is TRBJ2-7 and V is TRBV27; TRBD1 matches at 8 bases. Germline V gene data show CDR1 as MNHEY and CDR2 as SMNVEV (reference sequence). The CDR3 consists of 12 residues. V lost 5 bases to trimming and J lost 6 bases; unmatched junction nucleotides: 3. Here the CDR3 DNA reads TGTGCCAGCAGTAACAGGGGGACCGAGCAGTACTTC. It yields the protein CASSNRGTEQYF.

This chain connects TRBV29-1 to TRBJ1-1; 7 nucleotides line up with TRBD1. Per the germline V gene, CDR1 is SQVTM and CDR2 is ANQGSEA. V was pared by 5 bases and J by 2 bases, with 5 bases of the junction left unmatched. CDR3 length: 13 amino acids. CDR3 sequence: CSVMAGGNTEAFF. CDR3 nucleotides: TGCAGCGTTATGGCAGGGGGAAACACTGAAGCTTTCTTT.

This clonotype showed up just a few times. The junction differs from germline at one of its ends, possibly a read error. The CDR3 sequence is CASSLVAVDTQYF. The CDR3 DNA is TGTGCTAGCAGCCTGGTCGCGGTAGATACGCAGTATTTT. The chain combines TRBV7-7 with TRBJ2-3; D unclear. Germline V gene lookup returns CDR1 SSHAT and CDR2 FNYEAQ (reference sequence). The CDR3 runs to 13 residues.

This clonotype has only a few counts. V gene TRBV15 combines with J gene TRBJ1-5; possibly TRBD1 for D (6 bases). V shed 9 bases and J shed 3 bases, with 15 bases lying between them. Germline CDR1 LNHNV, CDR2 YYDKDF (reference sequence). This CDR3 spans 14 amino acids. CDR3 nucleotide sequence: TGTGCCACTAAGCAGGCGGGGGCCAATCAGCCCCAGCATTTT. Protein product: CATKQAGANQPQHF.

This clonotype showed up just a few times. The gene calls are TRBV5-1 and TRBJ2-3; D may be TRBD2 (5 bases). The CDR3 length is 13 residues. V was shortened by 6 bases and J by 3 bases, with 11 bases between the two germline ends. Germline V lookup: CDR1 SGHRS, CDR2 YFSETQ. The CDR3: CASNPGYTDTQYF. DNA of the CDR3: TGCGCCAGCAACCCGGGGTATACAGATACGCAGTATTTT. Together with reference TRBV5-1 and TRBJ2-3, the CDR3 gives the full variable domain: KAGVTQTPRYLIKTRGQQVTLSCSPISGHRSVSWYQQTPGQGLQFLFEYFSETQRNKGNFPGRFSGRQFSNSRSEMNVSTLELGDSALYLCASNPGYTDTQYFGPGTRLTVL.

The chain uses TRBV5-6 and TRBJ2-5; 12 bases fit TRBD2. The length of the CDR3 is 18 residues. Germline V gene lookup returns CDR1 SGHDT and CDR2 YYEEEE. With V trimmed by 0 bases and J by 0 bases, 6 bases remained unmatched. The CDR3 DNA reads TGTGCCAGCAGCTTGGCGGCTAGCGGGGGGGAGTACCAAGAGACCCAGTACTTC. The encoded protein is CASSLAASGGEYQETQYF.

This clonotype was found a few times. J is TRBJ2-7 and V is TRBV27, with D possibly being TRBD2 (6 bases). Looked up from germline, CDR1 is MNHEY and CDR2 is SMNVEV (reference sequence). This CDR3 region has 16 residues. V lost 1 base and J lost 5, with 18 bases in between. CDR3 bases: TGTGCCAGCAGTTTATACCCGGCAGAGAGGGAGGACGAGCAGTACTTC. Protein sequence: CASSLYPAEREDEQYF.

This clonotype was observed a handful of times. J is TRBJ2-7 and V is TRBV29-1, with 7 bases fitting TRBD1. The CDR3 has 12 amino acids. V dropped 7 bases and J dropped 1; count of bases not matched to a gene: 4. Germline V gene lookup returns CDR1 SQVTM and CDR2 ANQGSEA. CDR3 DNA: TGCAGCGCCCAGGGGGATTCCTACGAGCAGTACTTC. Translation: CSAQGDSYEQYF.

At least ten counts were recorded for this clonotype. V gene TRBV29-1 combines with J gene TRBJ1-2; D possibly corresponds to TRBD1 (5 bases). CDR1 and CDR2 (germline): SQVTM, ANQGSEA. V was clipped by 6 bases and J by 2 bases, with 16 bases between them. The CDR3 runs 14 residues. In DNA, the CDR3 is TGCAGCGTGCTAAGGCCGGGACGCAACTATGGCTACACCTTC. Translated: CSVLRPGRNYGYTF. The full variable domain, completed using reference TRBV29-1 and TRBJ1-2, is SAVISQKPSRDICQRGTSLTIQCQVDSQVTMMFWYRQQPGQSLTLIATANQGSEATYESGFVIDKFPISRPNLTFSTLTVSNMSPEDSSIYLCSVLRPGRNYGYTFGSGTRLTVV.

This clonotype has more than one count but fewer than ten. CDR3 sequence (DNA): TGTGCCAGCAGCGCCAAGGCGGGACAGAACTATGGCTACACCTTC. It specifies CASSAKAGQNYGYTF. V and J are TRBV7-2 and TRBJ1-2; the match to TRBD1 covers 7 bases. J was trimmed by 2 bases and V by 5 bases; bases with no gene match: 8. Germline V gives CDR1 SGHTA, CDR2 FQGNSA. The CDR3 extends over 15 amino acids.

This clonotype was counted between two and nine times. The chain is built from TRBV25-1 and TRBJ2-7, with 7 bases fitting TRBD1. CDR3 length: 15 amino acids. V trimming: 6 bases; J trimming: 5 bases; junction bases outside the gene matches: 13. Per germline, CDR1 MGHDK and CDR2 SYGVNS. The CDR3: CASSRNRGLFDEQYF. As DNA, the CDR3 is TGTGCCAGCAGCCGTAACAGGGGTTTGTTCGACGAGCAGTACTTC.

This clonotype showed up just a few times. The chain uses TRBV5-1 and TRBJ2-3; possibly TRBD1 or TRBD2 for D (5 bases each). Germline V lookup: CDR1 SGHRS, CDR2 YFSETQ. V lost 0 bases and J lost 1, with 12 bases in between. The CDR3 is 16 residues long. The CDR3 DNA follows: TGCGCCAGCAGCTTGGTGGGGGTCGGGCGCACAGATACGCAGTATTTT. Protein: CASSLVGVGRTDTQYF.

V usage is TRBV6-1 and J usage is TRBJ1-1; D not resolved. V was shortened by 1 base and J by 9 bases, with 18 bases between the two germline ends. CDR1 and CDR2 from the germline V gene are MNHNS and SASEGT. CDR3 length equals 15 residues. The CDR3 sequence is CASSEEGRKRSKAFF. In nucleotides, the CDR3 is TGTGCCAGCAGTGAAGAGGGCAGGAAGCGTTCGAAAGCTTTCTTT.

This clonotype was counted a few times. The chain joins TRBV6-2 or TRBV6-3 to TRBJ2-7; D may be TRBD1 or TRBD2 (7 bases each). The germline CDR1 and CDR2 sequences are MNHEY and SVGEGT. This CDR3 comprises 14 residues. V was pared by 7 bases and J by 5 bases, with 18 bases between. CDR3 protein: CASTRTGGSDEQYF. CDR3 DNA sequence: TGTGCCAGCACTCGGACAGGCGGGAGTGACGAGCAGTACTTC.

This clonotype was detected only a few times. V and J are TRBV12-3 or TRBV12-4 and TRBJ2-4, with 8 bases identical to TRBD1. The ends lost 6 bases at V and 5 bases at J; junction bases unmatched: 6. The CDR3 extends over 14 amino acids. The CDR3 sequence is CASSVTGEENIQYF. CDR3 DNA sequence: TGTGCCAGCAGCGTGACAGGGGAAGAAAACATTCAGTACTTC.

This chain uses TRBV29-1 with TRBJ2-7; TRBD2 matches 10 bases. Germline V lookup: CDR1 SQVTM, CDR2 ANQGSEA. The CDR3 covers 14 residues. V shed 3 bases, J shed 8 bases, and the junction held 10 bases outside the gene matches. The CDR3 nucleotides read TGCAGCGTTGACGGGGCTAGCGGGAGTCTGAAGCAGTACTTC. This encodes CSVDGASGSLKQYF.

The V gene is TRBV6-5, the J gene TRBJ2-6; D gene uncertain. Trimming removed 0 bases from V and 0 bases from J, with 9 bases in between. The CDR3 totals 17 residues. The germline V gene encodes CDR1 MNHEY and CDR2 SVGAGI. The CDR3 DNA follows: TGTGCCAGCAGTTACTCACGTTGGAGCTCTGGGGCCAACGTCCTGACTTTC. Its translation: CASSYSRWSSGANVLTF.

Of note for this clonotype: Sequence at one end of the junction differs from germline and may be a read error. This chain links TRBV10-3 with TRBJ1-5; D is unclear. Germline V gene lookup returns CDR1 ENHRY and CDR2 SYGVKD. The length of the CDR3 is 13 residues. The chain's CDR3 is CAIRESENQPQHF. The CDR3 DNA follows: TGTGCCATCAGAGAGTCCGAAAATCAGCCCCAGCATTTT.